This TCR beta chain derives from a study of OX40 agonist ivuxolimab in advanced cancers. For the study at large: In this cohort, patients received ivuxolimab, an agonistic anti-OX40 (CD134) antibody. Patients got intravenous ivuxolimab at 0.01 to 10 mg/kg every 2 weeks. Dose-escalation subjects each had hepatocellular carcinoma, melanoma, renal cell or head and neck cancer. Overall study findings and caveats: The antigens recognized by the expanded peripheral T cells, that is their antigen specificity, were not determined.

Produced via immunoSEQ multiplex PCR; TCRdb's table is partial and in-frame only. This table holds approximately 94,000 clones, under 90% found once. The CDR3 covers 16 residues. Trimming removed 0 bases from V and 5 bases from J, with 17 bases in between. CDR1 SGHRS and CDR2 YFSETQ come from the germline V gene. About this clone itself: What it binds is unknown.

The input for sequencing was CD4+ or CD8+ T cells sorted from blood, taken in a trial of the OX40 agonist ivuxolimab. This receptor was obtained from an adult with an advanced solid tumor such as melanoma, head and neck, liver or kidney cancer. This sequence joins TRBV5-1 and TRBJ2-5; possible D gene TRBD1, 6 bases. The CDR3 DNA sequence: TGCGCCAGCAGCTTGGCCCCGGCAGGGGATAGGGAGACCCAGTACTTC. Protein: CASSLAPAGDRETQYF.